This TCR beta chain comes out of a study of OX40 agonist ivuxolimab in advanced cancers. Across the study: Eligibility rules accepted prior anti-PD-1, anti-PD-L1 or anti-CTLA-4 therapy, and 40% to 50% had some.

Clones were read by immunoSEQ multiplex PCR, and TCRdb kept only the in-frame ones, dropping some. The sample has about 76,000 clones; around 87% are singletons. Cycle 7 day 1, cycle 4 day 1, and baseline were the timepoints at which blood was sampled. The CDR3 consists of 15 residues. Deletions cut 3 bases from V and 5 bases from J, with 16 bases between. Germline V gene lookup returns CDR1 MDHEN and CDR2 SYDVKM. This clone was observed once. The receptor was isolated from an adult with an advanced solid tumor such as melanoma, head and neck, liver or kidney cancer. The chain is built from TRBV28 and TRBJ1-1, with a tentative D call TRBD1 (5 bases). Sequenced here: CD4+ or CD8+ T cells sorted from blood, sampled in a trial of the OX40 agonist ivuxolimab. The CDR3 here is CASSFHSGGVTEAFF. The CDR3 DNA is TGTGCCAGCAGTTTCCACTCAGGAGGGGTGACTGAAGCTTTCTTT. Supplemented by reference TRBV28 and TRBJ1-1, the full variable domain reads DVKVTQSSRYLVKRTGEKVFLECVQDMDHENMFWYRQDPGLGLRLIYFSYDVKMKEKGDIPEGYSVSREKKERFSLILESASTNQTSMYLCASSFHSGGVTEAFFGQGTRLTVV.